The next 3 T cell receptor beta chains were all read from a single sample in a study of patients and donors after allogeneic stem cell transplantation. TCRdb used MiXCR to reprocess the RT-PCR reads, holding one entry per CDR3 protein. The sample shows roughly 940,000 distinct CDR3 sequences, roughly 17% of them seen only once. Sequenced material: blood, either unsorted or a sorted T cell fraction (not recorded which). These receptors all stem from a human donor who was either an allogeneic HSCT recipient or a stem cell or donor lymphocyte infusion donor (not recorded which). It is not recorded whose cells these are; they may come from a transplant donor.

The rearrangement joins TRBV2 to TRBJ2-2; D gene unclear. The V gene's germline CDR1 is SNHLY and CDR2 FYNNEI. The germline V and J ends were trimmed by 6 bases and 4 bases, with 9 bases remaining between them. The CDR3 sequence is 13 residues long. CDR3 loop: CASRLAPTGELFF. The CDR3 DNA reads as TGTGCCAGCAGACTGGCACCCACCGGGGAGCTGTTTTTT.

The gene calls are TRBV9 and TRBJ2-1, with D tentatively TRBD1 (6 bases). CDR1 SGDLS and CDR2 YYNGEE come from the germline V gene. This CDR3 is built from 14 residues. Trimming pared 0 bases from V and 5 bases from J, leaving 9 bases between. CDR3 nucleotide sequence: TGTGCCAGCAGCGTAGCCGGGGACAACAATGAGCAGTTCTTC. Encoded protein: CASSVAGDNNEQFF.

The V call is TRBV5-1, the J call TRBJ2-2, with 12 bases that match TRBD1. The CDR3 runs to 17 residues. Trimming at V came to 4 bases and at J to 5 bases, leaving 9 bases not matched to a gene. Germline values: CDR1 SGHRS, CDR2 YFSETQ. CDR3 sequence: CASSNRRDRGLTGELFF. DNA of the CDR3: TGCGCCAGCAGCAATCGCCGGGACAGGGGGCTAACCGGGGAGCTGTTTTTT.